The clone carrying this T cell receptor (beta chain) was counted only a few times. Its antigen remains unidentified. Sequencing was performed with immunoSEQ multiplex PCR; in TCRdb, only in-frame clones are kept and a portion is missing. Found here are about 50,000 clones, approximately 85% of them singletons; the top ten hold 15% to 20%. The CDR3 has 16 residues. Germline loops: CDR1 SEHNR, CDR2 FQNEAQ (reference sequence). V was pared by 5 bases and J by 2 bases, with 16 bases between. These data originate in a study of T cell responses to AZD1222 COVID-19 vaccine. Study outcomes and limitations: An increase in Spike-specific TCR breadth and depth was observed after two AZD1222 doses. Just five or six AZD1222 recipients were seropositive at baseline. Samples come after the peak T cell response, not at day 14. Most donors were white British, females outnumbered males, and clonal diversity was possibly underestimated.

This specimen was peripheral blood, taken on day 0 of MenACWY control vaccination. This clonotype was sampled from an adult in good health. The chain employs TRBV7-9 and TRBJ1-5; perhaps TRBD1 as D (6 bases). This CDR3 reads CASSPGTHSRNQPQHF. CDR3 coding DNA: TGTGCCAGCAGCCCCGGGACACACTCCCGCAATCAGCCCCAGCATTTT.